This TCR beta chain was sequenced for a study of beta chain features in type 1 diabetes. This clone was seen a handful of times. Antigen unknown. Study findings and constraints: A definitive answer on HLA type influencing TCRB rearrangement was not reached here. Compared to healthy donors, patients appeared to have naive, central memory and Treg TCRB repertoires that were more alike.

Looked up from germline, CDR1 is LGHNA and CDR2 is YNFKEQ. CDR3 length: 15 amino acids. With 0 bases removed from V and 7 bases from J, the gap between germline ends came to 13 bases. Expressed TCRB transcripts were sequenced because the entire RNA isolate underwent reverse transcription. The table came from immunoSEQ multiplex PCR; TCRdb's copy has only in-frame clones and leaves some out. The sample holds approximately 90,000 clones, under 35% seen once. The chain couples TRBV4-2 to TRBJ1-5; D is unclear. Input material: stem cell memory CD4+ T cells from blood. The source of this sequence is a woman aged 18 to 35 in good health. CDR3: CASSQELGLGQPQHF. CDR3 coding DNA: TGTGCCAGCAGCCAAGAGTTGGGCCTTGGACAGCCCCAGCATTTT.